The 21 T cell receptor beta chains in this list originate from one sample, sequenced in a study of memory CD8 T cells in hepatitis C reinfection. The assay was immunoSEQ multiplex PCR, and TCRdb's table has in-frame clones only and misses some. The repertoire includes approximately 46,000 clones, approximately 89% of them detected once, and 0.72% sits in the top ten. The time point denotes: late/post reinfection, 12 to 24 weeks after detection. The sorted cells went straight to TCR sequencing with no prior in vitro expansion. Material for sequencing was naive CD8+ T cells sorted from blood. Receptors originate from a man younger than 30 with hepatitis C virus infection.

The chain couples TRBV7-9 to TRBJ2-1; no firm D call. V lost 5 bases and J 10 bases, leaving 9 bases between the germline ends. The germline V gene encodes CDR1 SEHNR and CDR2 FQNEAQ (reference sequence). The CDR3 consists of 11 residues. The CDR3 coding sequence is TGTGCCAGCAGCCCCGGGTGGGAGCAGTTCTTC. This codes for CASSPGWEQFF.

The V call is TRBV5-1, the J call TRBJ2-2; maybe TRBD2 (5 bases). Germline V gives CDR1 SGHRS, CDR2 YFSETQ. This CDR3 is 14 amino acids long. Trimming pared 0 bases from V and 5 bases from J, leaving 8 bases between. The DNA for the CDR3 is TGCGCCAGCAGCTTGGGCCGGGATACCGGGGAGCTGTTTTTT. It is translated as CASSLGRDTGELFF.

This chain links TRBV7-9 with TRBJ2-2, with 8 bases that match TRBD1. V gave up 3 bases and J gave up 3 bases; unmatched junction bases: 9. In germline, CDR1 is SEHNR, CDR2 FQNEAQ (reference sequence). CDR3 size: 17 residues. CDR3 sequence (DNA): TGTGCCAGCAGCTTGGGGCGGGGACAGGTGGACACCGGGGAGCTGTTTTTT. This translates into CASSLGRGQVDTGELFF.

The chain joins TRBV4-3 to TRBJ2-1; 9 bases line up with TRBD2. The CDR3 is 17 residues long. V shed 1 base, J shed 4 bases, and the junction held 8 bases outside the gene matches. The germline V gene has CDR1 LGHNA and CDR2 YSLEER. The CDR3 DNA reads as TGCGCCAGCAGCCAAGGCGGGGGGGCAGGTTTTTACAATGAGCAGTTCTTC. Its protein product is CASSQGGGAGFYNEQFF.

V is TRBV7-9 and J is TRBJ2-5; TRBD1 matches at 7 bases. The V and J ends lost 4 bases and 5 bases, in that order; junction bases with no gene match: 7. This CDR3 contains 14 residues. CDR1 and CDR2 from the germline V gene are SEHNR and FQNEAQ (reference sequence). The DNA for the CDR3 is TGTGCCAGCAGCTCAGACAGGGTCGGGGAGACCCAGTACTTC. Residues: CASSSDRVGETQYF.

J is TRBJ1-1 and V is TRBV27, with D possibly matching TRBD1 (6 bases). This CDR3 has 17 residues. CDR1 and CDR2 (germline): MNHEY, SMNVEV (reference sequence). Trimming stripped 2 bases from V and 0 bases from J, with 16 bases between. CDR3 sequence reads: CASSLDWGRRMNTEAFF. CDR3 nucleotides: TGTGCCAGCAGTTTAGATTGGGGGCGACGAATGAACACTGAAGCTTTCTTT.

J is TRBJ2-3 and V is TRBV5-5; maybe TRBD1 (5 bases). Deletions cut 0 bases from V and 11 bases from J, with 16 bases between. Per germline, CDR1 SGHKS and CDR2 YYEKEE (reference sequence). The CDR3 totals 14 residues. The CDR3 protein is CASSLVGLEIEQYF. Written as DNA, the CDR3 is TGTGCCAGCAGCTTGGTGGGGCTAGAAATAGAGCAGTATTTT.

The chain couples TRBV5-4 to TRBJ1-2, with 10 nucleotides matching TRBD1. Germline assignment: CDR1 SGHNT and CDR2 YYREEE (reference sequence). This CDR3 region has 16 residues. After removal of 4 bases from V and 4 bases from J, the junction contained 10 bases not matched to a gene. CDR3 nucleotide sequence: TGTGCCAGCAGCGCCTATCCGGGACAGGGGCCCTATGGCTACACCTTC. It yields the protein CASSAYPGQGPYGYTF.

This chain links TRBV19 with TRBJ2-1, with a tentative D call TRBD1 (6 bases). Germline-derived CDR1 and CDR2 are LNHDA and SQIVND (reference sequence). Trimming pared 4 bases from V and 0 bases from J, leaving 13 bases between. The CDR3 spans 16 residues. CDR3 amino acids: CASSNDRLSSYNEQFF. The CDR3 DNA follows: TGTGCCAGTAGTAACGACAGGCTAAGCTCCTACAATGAGCAGTTCTTC.

The chain uses TRBV7-2 and TRBJ2-1, with a tentative D call TRBD1 (6 bases). Between the trimmed V and J ends, which lost 8 bases and 8 bases, there was a span of 13 bases. The CDR3 has 12 residues. Germline lookup yields CDR1 SGHTA and CDR2 FQGNSA. The CDR3 DNA reads as TGTGCCAGCGTTTCTTCAGGGGATGAGCAGTTCTTC. This sequence encodes CASVSSGDEQFF. Full variable domain (remainder filled in from reference TRBV7-2 and TRBJ2-1): GAGVSQSPSNKVTEKGKDVELRCDPISGHTALYWYRQSLGQGLEFLIYFQGNSAPDKSGLPSDRFSAERTGGSVSTLTIQRTQQEDSAVYLCASVSSGDEQFFGPGTRLTVL.

The V call is TRBV28, the J call TRBJ1-2, with unresolved D. CDR1 and CDR2 (germline): MDHEN, SYDVKM. Trimming pared 4 bases from V and 1 base from J, leaving 10 bases between. The CDR3 totals 14 residues. CDR3 bases: TGTGCCAGCAGTTCCCGGCGGGGTAACTATGGCTACACCTTC. Encoded protein: CASSSRRGNYGYTF.

V and J are TRBV28 and TRBJ1-4; a possible D gene is TRBD1 (5 bases). Germline V gives CDR1 MDHEN, CDR2 SYDVKM. This CDR3 spans 15 amino acids. Trimming removed 5 bases at V and 8 bases at J, with 18 bases between. In nucleotides, the CDR3 is TGTGCCAGCAGTCAGTGGGCGACGGGGGGGGAAAAACTGTTTTTT. This translates into CASSQWATGGEKLFF.

The V call is TRBV11-2, the J call TRBJ2-1, with TRBD2 identical over 7 bases. This CDR3 contains 17 residues. Germline V lookup: CDR1 SGHAT, CDR2 FQNNGV. The junction had 11 bases not matched to a gene; V was cut back by 1 base and J by 5 bases. The CDR3 nucleotides are TGTGCCAGCAGCTTAGGGGGGATGGGGGAGGGGCACAATGAGCAGTTCTTC. This sequence encodes CASSLGGMGEGHNEQFF.

This rearrangement joins TRBV27 to TRBJ2-1; the D is unclear. The CDR3 is 13 residues long. Trimming cost V 2 bases and J 6 bases, with 8 bases left between them. Germline values: CDR1 MNHEY, CDR2 SMNVEV (reference sequence). In DNA, the CDR3 is TGTGCCAGCAGTTTAAGAGGCGGCAATGAGCAGTTCTTC. The encoded protein is CASSLRGGNEQFF.

This clone has more than one count but fewer than ten. The chain's CDR3 is CASSLVGTYEQYV. The CDR3 nucleotides are TGTGCCAGCAGCTTGGTGGGCACCTACGAGCAGTACGTC. The V call is TRBV5-4, the J call TRBJ2-7; D call uncertain. The germline V gene encodes CDR1 SGHNT and CDR2 YYREEE (reference sequence). This CDR3 contains 13 residues. The V and J ends lost 0 bases and 2 bases respectively, with 6 bases between them.

The chain uses TRBV7-6 and TRBJ2-2; 8 nucleotides match TRBD2. The CDR3 has 17 residues. Looked up from germline, CDR1 is SGHVS and CDR2 is FNYEAQ. J was trimmed by 4 bases and V by 2 bases; bases with no gene match: 9. The CDR3 loop reads CASSLPAGLALTGELFF. DNA of the CDR3: TGTGCCAGCAGCTTACCGGCAGGACTAGCTCTCACCGGGGAGCTGTTTTTT.

The gene calls are TRBV9 and TRBJ2-3; the D is unclear. Germline V lookup: CDR1 SGDLS, CDR2 YYNGEE. The CDR3 runs 13 residues. Trimming pared 0 bases from V and 5 bases from J, leaving 7 bases between. In DNA form, the CDR3 reads TGTGCCAGCAGCGTAGTATCAGGAGATACGCAGTATTTT. This sequence encodes CASSVVSGDTQYF.

The chain recombines TRBV5-6 with TRBJ2-2, with a possible D match to TRBD2 (6 bases). Trimming removed 2 bases at V and 1 base at J, with 15 bases between. This CDR3 comprises 17 residues. Per germline, CDR1 SGHDT and CDR2 YYEEEE. This CDR3 reads CASSLRTREENTGELFF. The CDR3 bases are TGTGCCAGCAGCTTAAGGACGAGGGAGGAGAACACCGGGGAGCTGTTTTTT.

V usage is TRBV10-3 and J usage is TRBJ2-7; TRBD1 aligns across 8 bases. The CDR3 has 15 amino acids. V lost 5 bases to trimming and J lost 0 bases; unmatched junction nucleotides: 6. Germline-derived CDR1 and CDR2 are ENHRY and SYGVKD. The CDR3 region has the DNA TGTGCCATCAGTAGGGGACAGGAGAGCTCCTACGAGCAGTACTTC. The encoded protein is CAISRGQESSYEQYF.

The rearrangement uses TRBV4-1 and TRBJ2-2; weak D call: TRBD2 (6 bases). Germline values: CDR1 MGHRA, CDR2 YSYEKL. The CDR3 is 17 residues long. V lost 0 bases and J 4 bases, leaving 15 bases between the germline ends. The CDR3 protein is CASSQDPLLAPTGELFF. The CDR3 bases are TGCGCCAGCAGCCAAGATCCCCTACTAGCCCCCACCGGGGAGCTGTTTTTT.

The chain combines TRBV6-1 with TRBJ2-1; a weak D match, TRBD2 (6 bases). CDR1 is MNHNS, CDR2 SASEGT, per germline. V was pared by 3 bases and J by 12 bases, with 15 bases between. CDR3 length: 13 amino acids. The CDR3 is CASSDSPGTLQFF. In DNA, the CDR3 is TGTGCCAGCAGTGATAGCCCTGGGACTTTGCAGTTCTTC.